The source of this T cell receptor (beta chain) is a study of radiation and T cells in renal cell carcinoma. Study-wide context: Nephrectomy followed 15 Gy stereotactic body radiation by 4 weeks. Points from the study as a whole: In blood, top tumor clones expanded by 2 weeks, shrinking by 4. Baseline intratumoral clonotype presence is unknown without pretreatment biopsies.

Comment on this clone: The antigen is undetermined.

The assay was immunoSEQ multiplex PCR, and TCRdb's table has in-frame clones only and misses some. This table holds 100,000 to 150,000 clones, around 82% found once. Sample time point: blood 2 weeks post-SBRT. The treatment denotes: 15 Gy SBRT to primary tumor, nephrectomy 4 weeks later. Radiation-treated patients gave blood at baseline, week 2 and week 4. V was trimmed by 0 bases and J by 1 base, leaving 6 bases between them. The CDR3 sequence is 14 residues long. Germline V gene data show CDR1 as SGHRS and CDR2 as YFSETQ. Specimen: blood, collected from a patient whose treatment included radiotherapy and nephrectomy. This receptor was obtained from a man in his forties or fifties with renal cell carcinoma. This sequence joins TRBV5-1 and TRBJ2-3; D unclear. The CDR3 loop reads CASSLAQGTDTQYF. Here the CDR3 DNA reads TGCGCCAGCAGCTTGGCGCAGGGCACAGATACGCAGTATTTT.